The entry below describes one TCR beta chain. This sample is part of a study of T cell changes during pregnancy in multiple sclerosis. Germline assignment: CDR1 ENHRY and CDR2 SYGVKD. This CDR3 is built from 15 residues. V lost 0 bases and J 5 bases, leaving 13 bases between the germline ends. Data came from immunoSEQ multiplex PCR; TCRdb stores just in-frame clones and leaves some out. The data contain about 20,000 clones, roughly nine tenths of them singletons. Sequencing used CD8+ T cells from peripheral blood mononuclear cells, obtained after pregnancy. This sequence was found in a female donor in good health, enrolled as a control in a pregnancy study. The V gene is TRBV10-3, the J gene TRBJ2-5; a weak D match, TRBD2 (5 bases). The CDR3 bases are TGTGCCATCAGTGAGTCGATCGCGGACTCGGAGACCCAGTACTTC. Protein: CAISESIADSETQYF.